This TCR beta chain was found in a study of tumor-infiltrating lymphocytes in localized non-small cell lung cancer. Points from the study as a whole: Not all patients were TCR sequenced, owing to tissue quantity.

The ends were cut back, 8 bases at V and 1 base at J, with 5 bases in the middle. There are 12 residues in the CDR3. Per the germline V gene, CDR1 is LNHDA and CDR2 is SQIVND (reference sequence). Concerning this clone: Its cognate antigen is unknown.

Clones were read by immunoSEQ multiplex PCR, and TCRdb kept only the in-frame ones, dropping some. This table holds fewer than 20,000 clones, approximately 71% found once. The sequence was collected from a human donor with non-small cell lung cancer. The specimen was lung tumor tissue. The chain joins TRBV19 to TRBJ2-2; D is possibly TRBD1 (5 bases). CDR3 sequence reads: CASDRNTGELFF. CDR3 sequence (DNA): TGTGCCAGTGACAGGAACACCGGGGAGCTGTTTTTT.